This T cell receptor beta chain was recovered during a study of blood T cell repertoires in COVID-19. Study background: The United States, Italy and Spain were the sources of the acute and convalescent COVID-19 samples. Sources were T cells, B-cell-depleted T cells, or PBMCs; the material itself was cDNA or gDNA.

As processed by the authors: Reference gene primer amplification gave estimated nucleated cell counts. Sequenced by immunoSEQ multiplex PCR; TCRdb stores in-frame clones only, minus some. Clone size and the V and J calls come from that table; the DNA yielded D and trimming. The table records more than 45,000 clones, 70% to 90% of them present only once. Germline CDR1 GTSNPN, CDR2 SVGIG (reference sequence). V was cut by 2 bases and J by 2 bases, with 13 bases left in between. The CDR3 is 15 residues long. The TCR sequence derives from a human donor with active COVID-19. The donor label of this sample is uncertain. The V and J genes are TRBV30 and TRBJ1-5; tentatively, D is TRBD1 (5 bases). Sequencing used peripheral blood. CDR3 sequence (DNA): TGTGCCTGGAGTTCTGGGGCCGGAGGCAATCAGCCCCAGCATTTT. Encoded protein: CAWSSGAGGNQPQHF.